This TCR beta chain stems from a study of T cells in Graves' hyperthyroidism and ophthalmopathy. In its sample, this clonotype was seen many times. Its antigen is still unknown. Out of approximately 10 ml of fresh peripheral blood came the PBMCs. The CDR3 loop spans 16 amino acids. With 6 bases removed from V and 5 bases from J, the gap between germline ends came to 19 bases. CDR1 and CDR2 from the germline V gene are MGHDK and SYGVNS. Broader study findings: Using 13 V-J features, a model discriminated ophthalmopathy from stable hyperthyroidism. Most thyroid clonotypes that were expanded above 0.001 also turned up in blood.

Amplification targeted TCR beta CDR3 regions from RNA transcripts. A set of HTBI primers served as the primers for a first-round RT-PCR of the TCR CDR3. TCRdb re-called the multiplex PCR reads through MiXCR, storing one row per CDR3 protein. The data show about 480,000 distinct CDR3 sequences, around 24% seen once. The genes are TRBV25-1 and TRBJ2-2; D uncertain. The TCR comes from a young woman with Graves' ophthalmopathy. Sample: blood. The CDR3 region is CASSVALVRLTGELFF. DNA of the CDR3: TGTGCCAGCAGCGTAGCCTTGGTTAGACTGACCGGGGAGCTGTTTTTT.